This T cell receptor beta chain was observed in a study of STAT5B mutations in CD4+ large granular lymphocyte leukemia. Only in-frame clones appear in the TCRdb table, and some are missing; sequencing was by immunoSEQ multiplex PCR. The sample records tens of thousands of clones, approximately 88% being singletons. Study results and caveats: 8/27 top patient clones versus 2/35 control clones were TRBV06-family.

As for this clone: The antigen is not known.

The CDR3 covers 15 residues. Trimming took 6 bases from V and 3 from J; bases not matched to a gene: 4. Looked up from germline, CDR1 is MNHEY and CDR2 is SVGAGI. The TCR sequence derives from a human donor in good health. Sequences were obtained from CD4+ T cells from blood buffy coats. The chain carries TRBV6-5 and TRBJ2-3; 12 nucleotides line up with TRBD2. The CDR3 here is CASRTSGSRTDTQYF. The CDR3 DNA sequence: TGTGCCAGCAGGACTAGCGGGAGCCGGACAGATACGCAGTATTTT.